This T cell receptor (beta chain) was captured by sequencing in a study of cytomegalovirus exposure and HLA in healthy donors. Study-wide background: Earlier sequencing of about 200 million T cells yielded 95 million to 120 million unique TCR beta sequences. Whole-study results and caveats: As confirmed in vitro, three CMV-associated chains were specific for CMV antigens. Differences between HLA loci emerged in a later analysis of TCR association rates, with DRB1 most and HLA-C fewest.

In this sample, this clone turned up a few times. The antigen is unknown. With 60 Vbeta and 13 Jbeta primers, the PCR was carried out. Clones were sequenced by immunoSEQ multiplex PCR, and TCRdb holds only the in-frame ones, with some missing. The sample lists 180,000 or so clones; 70% to 85% were seen once. Germline CDR1 and CDR2: MNHNS and SASEGT. Trimming cost V 2 bases and J 6 bases, with 5 bases left between them. The CDR3 is made up of 11 amino acids. The chain links TRBV6-1 to TRBJ2-7; D gene unclear. The clonotype originates from an older woman in good health and CMV-seropositive. The sequenced material came from PBMCs. CDR3 nucleotides: TGTGCCAGCAGTGAAAGCTCCGAGCAGTACTTC. This sequence encodes CASSESSEQYF.